This is a list of T cell receptor beta chains from one sample in a study of a mutant IDH1 vaccine in newly diagnosed glioma. Measured with immunoSEQ multiplex PCR; TCRdb has only the in-frame clones, and not every one. The repertoire includes tens of thousands of clones, about 80% of them detected once, and more than 4.5% sits in the top ten. No antigen is known for these receptors. This sample comprised PBMCs, obtained from a glioma patient whose treatment included an IDH1 peptide vaccine. The receptors shown here come from a man over 45 with glioma. Each CDR3 is given with its conserved first and last residue. Each record gives: V gene, clone size, D gene, J gene, CDR3 protein, CDR3 DNA. A D gene is named only where the DNA matches it firmly. Size is omitted from some rows. Given values are once, few, many or a class for expanded clones.

>TRBV6-1|few|TRBD1|TRBJ1-4
CASSEAVAGGEKLFF
TGTGCCAGCAGTGAAGCAGTGGCAGGGGGCGAAAAACTGTTTTTT
>TRBV6-6|.|.|TRBJ2-1
CASCCKDYNYNEQFF
TGTGCCAGTTGTTGTAAGGACTACAACTACAATGAGCAGTTCTTC
>TRBV15|.|TRBD1|TRBJ1-5
CATSSKPGQGILGPQHF
TGTGCCACCAGCTCCAAACCGGGACAGGGAATCTTGGGGCCCCAGCATTTT
>TRBV6-1|once|.|TRBJ2-3
CASGRGGPSTDTQYF
TGTGCCAGCGGTCGTGGGGGGCCTAGCACAGATACGCAGTATTTT
>TRBV19|.|.|TRBJ1-5
CASSMRGSFQPQHF
TGTGCCAGTAGTATGAGGGGGTCCTTCCAGCCCCAGCATTTT
>TRBV4-3|.|.|TRBJ2-3
CASSQDRVGKDTQYF
TGCGCCAGCAGCCAAGATCGCGTCGGGAAGGATACGCAGTATTTT
>TRBV27|.|.|TRBJ1-5
CASSSGTWQPQHF
TGTGCCAGCAGTTCGGGTACATGGCAGCCCCAGCATTTT
>TRBV7-9|.|.|TRBJ1-1
CASSFTEAFF
TGTGCCAGCAGCTTCACTGAAGCTTTCTTT
>TRBV27|.|TRBD1|TRBJ1-5
CASRREGTGSGQPQHF
TGTGCCAGCAGAAGAGAAGGGACAGGCTCTGGTCAGCCCCAGCATTTT
>TRBV18|.|.|TRBJ2-1
CASSREGVSYNEQFF
TGTGCCAGCTCACGCGAGGGGGTCTCCTACAATGAGCAGTTCTTC
>TRBV6-1|.|.|TRBJ1-1
CASWSREGWGTEAFF
TGTGCCAGCTGGTCCCGGGAGGGATGGGGGACTGAAGCTTTCTTT
>TRBV4-1|.|TRBD1|TRBJ2-1
CASRRTGDNEQFF
TGCGCCAGCAGGCGTACAGGGGACAATGAGCAGTTCTTC
>TRBV29-1|.|TRBD1|TRBJ2-2
CSVGTGNTGELFF
TGCAGCGTTGGGACAGGGAACACCGGGGAGCTGTTTTTT
>TRBV19|few|.|TRBJ1-1
CASSITVRLEAFF
TGTGCCAGTAGTATCACAGTTAGACTCGAAGCTTTCTTT
>TRBV13|.|TRBD1|TRBJ2-2
CASSLKGQTNTGELFF
TGTGCCAGCAGCTTAAAGGGACAGACGAACACCGGGGAGCTGTTTTTT
>TRBV4-1|.|TRBD1|TRBJ2-7
CASSPLGTGYSSHEQYF
TGCGCCAGCAGCCCCCTGGGGACAGGGTATTCGTCGCACGAGCAGTACTTC
>TRBV30|.|.|TRBJ2-5
CAWTTGSGQKTQYF
TGTGCCTGGACAACAGGGTCGGGCCAAAAGACCCAGTACTTC
>TRBV7-9|few|.|TRBJ2-7
CASSLADTYEQYF
TGTGCCAGCAGCTTAGCGGACACCTACGAGCAGTACTTC
>TRBV9|few|.|TRBJ1-5
CASSADLGNQPQHF
TGTGCCAGCAGCGCCGATTTAGGCAATCAGCCCCAGCATTTT
>TRBV10-3|many|TRBD1|TRBJ2-7
CAIRTDRGREQYF
TGTGCCATCAGAACGGACAGGGGCCGTGAGCAGTACTTC
>TRBV19|.|.|TRBJ2-5
CASSAYGTQYF
TGTGCCAGTAGTGCGTACGGGACCCAGTACTTC
>TRBV6-5|once|.|TRBJ1-2
CASSSQGEGGYTF
TGTGCCAGCAGTTCCCAGGGTGAGGGCGGCTACACCTTC
>TRBV7-2|.|TRBD2|TRBJ2-5
CASSSSGGPQETQYF
TGTGCCAGCAGCTCTAGCGGGGGGCCCCAAGAGACCCAGTACTTC
>TRBV9|.|TRBD1|TRBJ1-5
CASSFTGGDQPQHF
TGTGCCAGCAGTTTTACAGGGGGTGATCAGCCCCAGCATTTT
>TRBV2|.|.|TRBJ2-7
CASTFGTENYEQYF
TGTGCCAGCACATTCGGGACGGAGAATTACGAGCAGTACTTC
>TRBV7-2|.|TRBD1|TRBJ1-1
CASSSTGGVTEAFF
TGTGCCAGCAGCTCGACAGGGGGCGTCACTGAAGCTTTCTTT
>TRBV29-1|once|.|TRBJ2-2
CSAPIANTGELFF
TGCAGCGCTCCTATCGCGAACACCGGGGAGCTGTTTTTT
>TRBV4-3|.|.|TRBJ1-1
CASSQVEAVNTEAFF
TGCGCCAGCAGCCAAGTTGAGGCAGTGAACACTGAAGCTTTCTTT
>TRBV5-4|.|.|TRBJ1-1
CASSLVTNTEAFF
TGTGCCAGCAGCTTGGTAACGAACACTGAAGCTTTCTTT
>TRBV6-5|.|TRBD1|TRBJ2-1
CASKEGTGAYNEQFF
TGTGCCAGCAAGGAAGGGACAGGGGCCTACAATGAGCAGTTCTTC
>TRBV7-6|.|TRBD2|TRBJ2-7
CASSLEAGDTLSSYEQYF
TGTGCCAGCAGCTTAGAAGCGGGGGACACCCTGAGCTCCTACGAGCAGTACTTC
>TRBV30|few|.|TRBJ1-1
CAWSVITEAFF
TGTGCCTGGAGTGTAATTACTGAAGCTTTCTTT
>TRBV6-5|.|.|TRBJ2-7
CASSLQGYEQYF
TGTGCCAGCAGCCTACAAGGCTACGAGCAGTACTTC
>TRBV19|.|.|TRBJ2-2
CASSMRVSNTGELFF
TGTGCCAGTAGTATGAGGGTATCGAACACCGGGGAGCTGTTTTTT
>TRBV25-1|.|TRBD1|TRBJ1-1
CASTWTGRDTEAFF
TGTGCCAGCACTTGGACAGGGCGGGACACTGAAGCTTTCTTT
>TRBV2|.|.|TRBJ2-5
CASSEALIGWETQYF
TGTGCCAGCAGTGAAGCGCTAATAGGGTGGGAGACCCAGTACTTC
>TRBV5-6|.|TRBD2|TRBJ2-2
CASSPLLAGVGTGELFF
TGTGCCAGCAGCCCGCTTCTAGCGGGAGTCGGCACCGGGGAGCTGTTTTTT
>TRBV20-1|.|.|TRBJ2-3
CSALQGNTQYF
TGCAGTGCCCTTCAGGGTAATACGCAGTATTTT
>TRBV7-2|.|.|TRBJ2-3
CASSLVAGGTDTQYF
TGTGCCAGCAGCTTAGTCGCAGGGGGGACAGATACGCAGTATTTT
>TRBV7-9|.|.|TRBJ2-7
CASSLDRAGDEQYF
TGTGCCAGCAGCTTAGATCGCGCGGGCGACGAGCAGTACTTC
>TRBV5-1|.|TRBD1|TRBJ2-7
CASSNSGTAYEQYF
TGCGCCAGCAGCAACTCCGGGACAGCCTACGAGCAGTACTTC
>TRBV29-1|.|.|TRBJ2-5
CSVESRRGRGETQYF
TGCAGCGTTGAATCTCGGCGGGGACGTGGAGAGACCCAGTACTTC
>TRBV14|.|.|TRBJ1-2
CASSQDTGAYGYTF
TGTGCCAGCAGCCAAGATACAGGAGCTTATGGCTACACCTTC
>TRBV14|once|TRBD1|TRBJ2-7
CASSQPGQGLLWQYF
TGTGCCAGCAGCCAACCGGGACAGGGCCTCCTTTGGCAGTACTTC
>TRBV10-3|once|.|TRBJ2-6
CAISDYFSGANVLTF
TGTGCCATCAGTGATTATTTCTCTGGGGCCAACGTCCTGACTTTC
>TRBV21-1|.|.|TRBJ2-7
CASSNSRVTSPWDEQYF
TGTGCCAGCAGCAACTCTCGCGTAACGTCCCCCTGGGACGAGCAGTACTTC
>TRBV2|.|.|TRBJ1-2
CASSRNGGTLNYGYTF
TGTGCCAGCAGTCGAAACGGGGGCACCCTTAACTATGGCTACACCTTC
>TRBV21-1|.|.|TRBJ2-5
CASSKVGSKETQYF
TGTGCCAGCAGCAAAGTGGGCAGCAAAGAGACCCAGTACTTC
>TRBV30|medium-sized|TRBD2|TRBJ2-2
CAWGGGLAGTGELFF
TGTGCCTGGGGAGGGGGACTAGCGGGAACCGGGGAGCTGTTTTTT
>TRBV7-2|.|.|TRBJ2-2
CASSLVGGAVGELFF
TGTGCCAGCAGCTTAGTGGGGGGGGCAGTCGGGGAGCTGTTTTTT
>TRBV18|.|.|TRBJ2-5
CASSPVDYPERETQYF
TGTGCCAGCTCACCAGTGGACTACCCGGAGCGAGAGACCCAGTACTTC